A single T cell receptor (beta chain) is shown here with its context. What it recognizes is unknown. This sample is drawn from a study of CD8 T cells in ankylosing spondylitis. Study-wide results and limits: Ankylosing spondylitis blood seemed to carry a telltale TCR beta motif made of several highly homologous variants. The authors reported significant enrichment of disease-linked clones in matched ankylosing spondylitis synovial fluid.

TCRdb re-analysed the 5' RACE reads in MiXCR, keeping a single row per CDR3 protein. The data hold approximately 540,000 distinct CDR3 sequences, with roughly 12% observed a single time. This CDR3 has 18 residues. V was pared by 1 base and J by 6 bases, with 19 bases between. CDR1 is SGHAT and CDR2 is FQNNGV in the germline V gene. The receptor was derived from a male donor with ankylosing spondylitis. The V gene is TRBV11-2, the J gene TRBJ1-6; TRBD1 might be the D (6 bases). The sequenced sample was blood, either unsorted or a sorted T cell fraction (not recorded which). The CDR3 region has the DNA TGTGCCAGCAGCTTAGGAGGCAGGGGCCCTGGTTTTAATTCACCCCTCCACTTT. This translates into CASSLGGRGPGFNSPLHF.